Sequencing of this T cell receptor (beta chain) was carried out in a study of cytomegalovirus exposure and HLA in healthy donors. TCRdb's copy holds only in-frame clones and misses some; the assay was immunoSEQ multiplex PCR. The sample gives 71,000 or so clones, 90% to 95% of which show up once; 1.4% is in the top ten. Germline V gene lookup returns CDR1 MDHEN and CDR2 SYDVKM. V was clipped by 5 bases and J by 0 bases; unmatched bases: 12. The CDR3 has 19 residues. The material sequenced was PBMCs. The sequence was obtained from a man aged 18-30 years in good health and CMV-seropositive. V is TRBV28 and J is TRBJ2-4; 11 positions match TRBD2. CDR3 coding DNA: TGTGCCAGCAGTCGAGGCGCTAGCGGGAGGTTTCTAGCCAAAAACATTCAGTACTTC. This codes for CASSRGASGRFLAKNIQYF.